A selection of T cell receptor beta chains follows, all from one sample in a study of identical twins. TCRdb reprocessed the 5' RACE reads with MiXCR, giving one entry per CDR3 protein. This repertoire shows around 690,000 distinct CDR3 sequences, 21% found once; its top ten account for about 4.3%. The sample was also linked to a second study, of T cells expressing NK-cell markers.

The specimen was PBMCs. The receptors here all came from a woman aged 18-35 years in good health. The CDR3 runs from the conserved cysteine through the conserved F or W. A D gene is named only where the DNA matches it firmly. Clone size is stated in some rows and not others, as once, few, many or a class when expanded.

j_call clone_size d_call v_call cdr3_nt cdr3_aa
TRBJ2-7 . TRBD2 TRBV29-1 TGCAGCGTTGTACCAGCGGGGGCCTACGAGCAGTACTTC CSVVPAGAYEQYF
TRBJ2-1 . . TRBV11-2 TGTGCCAGCAGCTTAGCTGCGGAGCTACCCGATGAGCAGTTCTTC CASSLAAELPDEQFF
TRBJ2-7 . . TRBV28 TGTGCCAGCAGTTTACCCCGCCGCTACGAGCAGTACTTC CASSLPRRYEQYF
TRBJ2-1 many TRBD2 TRBV6-1 TGTGCCTGCTCAATAGCGGGAGTCACTAACAATGAGCAGTTCTTC CACSIAGVTNNEQFF
TRBJ2-7 . TRBD2 TRBV5-1 TGCGCCAGCAGCTACGGGACTAGCGGACGTGAGCAGTACTTC CASSYGTSGREQYF
TRBJ2-2 few . TRBV12-3/TRBV12-4 TGTGCCAGCAGCCCCTACAGCGACACCGGGGAGCTGTTTTTT CASSPYSDTGELFF
TRBJ2-1 . . TRBV20-1 TGCAGTGCTGATATACGCAATGAGCAGTTCTTC CSADIRNEQFF
TRBJ1-5 many . TRBV12-3/TRBV12-4 TGTGCCAGCAGTCCGGGCTACAGGGAGCCCCAGCATTTT CASSPGYREPQHF
TRBJ2-2 . . TRBV12-3/TRBV12-4 TGTGCCAGCAAAGACAGGTTTGCGGGGGAGCTGTTTTTT CASKDRFAGELFF
TRBJ2-2 . . TRBV12-3/TRBV12-4 TGTGCCAGCAGGGGACGGCGAGACACCGGGGAGCTGTTTTTT CASRGRRDTGELFF
TRBJ2-3 . TRBD1 TRBV15 TGTGCCACCAGCAGACGTGGGACAGCTACAGATACGCAGTATTTT CATSRRGTATDTQYF
TRBJ2-1 few . TRBV20-1 TGCAGTGCTCTTCTAAGGGGACCCTACAATGAGCAGTTCTTC CSALLRGPYNEQFF
TRBJ2-4 . . TRBV12-3/TRBV12-4 TGTGCCAGCAGTTTTTCTGGGAGCATTCAGTACTTC CASSFSGSIQYF
TRBJ1-4 few . TRBV4-2 TGTGCCAGCAGCCAAGATGTAGCGAAAGGAGGTGAAAAACTGTTTTTT CASSQDVAKGGEKLFF
TRBJ2-3 . . TRBV12-3/TRBV12-4 TGTGCCAGCAGTTTCGTACTTGCAGATACGCAGTATTTT CASSFVLADTQYF
TRBJ2-7 many . TRBV6-4 TGTGCCAGCGGGCCGACAGACAGTAACGAGCAGTACTTC CASGPTDSNEQYF
TRBJ1-1 few . TRBV6-1 TGTGCCAGCAGTATCTCCCCCCGGGGTGACACTGAAGCTTTCTTT CASSISPRGDTEAFF
TRBJ2-1 . . TRBV12-3/TRBV12-4 TGTGCCAGCAGTTTCCTAAGCCCCGAAGATGAGCAGTTCTTC CASSFLSPEDEQFF
TRBJ1-4 few . TRBV6-5 TGTGCCAGCAGTTACCAAATATTACCTGAAAAACTGTTTTTT CASSYQILPEKLFF
TRBJ2-1 many . TRBV5-6 TGTGCCAGCAGCTTCTTTGCGAGCTCCTACAATGAGCAGTTCTTC CASSFFASSYNEQFF
TRBJ1-2 . . TRBV20-1 TGCAGTGCTAGAGGCACAGGGCCTACTAACTATGGCTACACCTTC CSARGTGPTNYGYTF
TRBJ1-2 . . TRBV15 TGTGCCACCAGCAGAGCCGGAGCTCCAAACTATGGCTACACCTTC CATSRAGAPNYGYTF
TRBJ2-3 . TRBD2 TRBV5-5 TGTGCCAGCAGCTTGACTAGCGGGGGGCTAGATACGCAGTATTTT CASSLTSGGLDTQYF
TRBJ1-2 few . TRBV5-1 TGCGCCAGCAACCCTAATGGACGGGATGGCTACACCTTC CASNPNGRDGYTF
TRBJ2-3 . TRBD2 TRBV7-9 TGTGCCAGCCTGGGTGGGCTAGCGGGCACAGATACGCAGTATTTT CASLGGLAGTDTQYF
TRBJ2-3 . TRBD1 TRBV9 TGTGCCAGCAGCGCCCGACAGGGCCCAAGCACAGATACGCAGTATTTT CASSARQGPSTDTQYF
TRBJ2-7 . . TRBV7-2 TGTGCCAGCAGCCCCTCTGGCCGATCGGGGGAGCAGTACTTC CASSPSGRSGEQYF
TRBJ2-7 . . TRBV29-1 TGCAGCGTCGTACAGCTCGGGGTGGTTACCTACGAGCAGTACTTC CSVVQLGVVTYEQYF
TRBJ2-1 few TRBD2 TRBV20-1 TGCAGTGCTAGAGGGTATAGCGGGGGGGCTCTATTATACAATGAGCAGTTCTTC CSARGYSGGALLYNEQFF
TRBJ1-2 few TRBD1 TRBV20-1 TGCAGTGCTAGAGGAGACAGGGGAAACTATGGCTACACCTTC CSARGDRGNYGYTF
TRBJ1-5 many . TRBV7-8 TGTGCCAGCAGCTTAGGGGCTCGAAATCAGCCCCAGCATTTT CASSLGARNQPQHF
TRBJ2-7 . . TRBV20-1 TGCAGTGCTTCCCGAACGGGAAACCCCGGGGAGCAGTACTTC CSASRTGNPGEQYF
TRBJ2-1 many TRBD2 TRBV4-3 TGCGCCAGCAGCCAAGATATAGCTAGCGGACCGAGCTCCTACAATGAGCAGTTCTTC CASSQDIASGPSSYNEQFF
TRBJ2-1 few . TRBV7-9 TGTGCCAGCAGCCAACCGGGGCTGCGCAATGAGCAGTTCTTC CASSQPGLRNEQFF
TRBJ2-3 . TRBD2 TRBV20-1 TGCAGTGCTGTCACCCTAAGAGCGGGGAAAGAAGATACGCAGTATTTT CSAVTLRAGKEDTQYF
TRBJ1-1 . . TRBV6-4 TGTGCCAGCAGTGACACTTATGCAGGGAGGACTGAAGCTTTCTTT CASSDTYAGRTEAFF
TRBJ1-2 many . TRBV5-6 TGTGCCAGCAGCTTGGAAGAAACCTATGGCTACACCTTC CASSLEETYGYTF
TRBJ2-5 . . TRBV5-1 TGCGCCAGCAGCAAGGACCAAGAGACCCAGTACTTC CASSKDQETQYF
TRBJ2-3 few TRBD1 TRBV10-3 TGTGCCACCTATGATACAGGGGGTGGCACAGATACGCAGTATTTT CATYDTGGGTDTQYF
TRBJ2-2 few TRBD1 TRBV20-1 TGCAGTGCTAGAGGTCCCTACAACAGGGGGCGGAACACCGGGGAGCTGTTTTTT CSARGPYNRGRNTGELFF
TRBJ1-2 many . TRBV12-3/TRBV12-4 TGTGCCAGCAGACTGCAGGGCATGAACTATGGCTACACCTTC CASRLQGMNYGYTF
TRBJ2-1 . . TRBV29-1 TGCAGCTCGAAAGGAGGGCGGTCCTACAATGAGCAGTTCTTC CSSKGGRSYNEQFF
TRBJ2-7 . TRBD2 TRBV5-1 TGCGCCAGCAGCTTGTCCAGGGCTAGCGGGAGCGAGCAGTACTTC CASSLSRASGSEQYF
TRBJ1-4 many . TRBV6-6 TGTGCCAGTCAGCCTGGTCACCCACTGTTTTTT CASQPGHPLFF
TRBJ2-5 many . TRBV5-6 TGTGCCAGCAGCTTGAATCGGCCCGGATTTTTGCCCCAAGAGACCCAGTACTTC CASSLNRPGFLPQETQYF
TRBJ2-1 few . TRBV7-2 TGTGCCAGCAGCTTAGTCAGCTCCCGTGAGCAGTTCTTC CASSLVSSREQFF
TRBJ2-5 few . TRBV29-1 TGCAGCGTTGAAGATTTTGGAGGGTCAGCCTTCCAAGAGACCCAGTACTTC CSVEDFGGSAFQETQYF
TRBJ2-2 . TRBD2 TRBV6-1 TGTGCCAGCGGCCTAACTGCGGGAGGGAGCACCGGGGAGCTGTTTTTT CASGLTAGGSTGELFF
TRBJ2-7 . TRBD1 TRBV25-1 TGTGCCAGCAGGGAAGGGGGCCCCTATACTAACTACGAGCAGTACTTC CASREGGPYTNYEQYF
TRBJ2-2 . . TRBV28 TGTGCCAGCCGTAAGCTCGCGAACACCGGGGAGCTGTTTTTT CASRKLANTGELFF
TRBJ2-5 . TRBD2 TRBV20-1 TGCAGTGCTAGACTGCGCGGGAGGTTTGAGACCCAGTACTTC CSARLRGRFETQYF
TRBJ2-1 . . TRBV6-5 TGTGCCAGCAGTTGGGGTTTGGCTGCGCTAAATGAGCAGTTCTTC CASSWGLAALNEQFF
TRBJ1-3 . . TRBV20-1 TGCAGTGCTAGAGTTCCCGGAGGGGGTGGAAACACCATATATTTT CSARVPGGGGNTIYF
TRBJ2-7 few . TRBV4-3 TGCGCCAGCAGCCAAGATATCCACTACGAGCAGTACTTC CASSQDIHYEQYF
TRBJ2-3 . TRBD2 TRBV10-3 TGTGCCATCACTGAGGCGGGAGGGACGGACACAGATACGCAGTATTTT CAITEAGGTDTDTQYF